The 29 T cell receptor beta chains below all came from one sample that was sequenced in a study of T cells and copy number aberrations in small-cell lung cancer. Measured with immunoSEQ multiplex PCR; TCRdb has only the in-frame clones, and not every one. The table lists 2,600 or so clones, around 79% of them singletons, with about 9.9% in the top ten. The sequencing input was normal tissue next to the tumor. These receptor sequences come from a man aged 60-69 years with small cell lung cancer.

The CDR3 protein is CARNPFGLAMVHSYNEQFF. The CDR3 DNA reads as TGTGCCAGAAACCCCTTCGGGCTCGCTATGGTCCACTCCTACAATGAGCAGTTCTTC. J is TRBJ2-1 and V is TRBV5-3, with D uncertain. TRBV5-3 is an open reading frame whose function is uncertain. The CDR3 runs to 19 residues. Trimming stripped 6 bases from V and 0 bases from J, with 25 bases between.

The gene calls are TRBV18 and TRBJ1-5; no firm D call. The V end lost 2 bases, the J end lost 4 bases, and 9 bases lay between the germline ends. The CDR3 is 14 amino acids. CDR1 is KGHSH, CDR2 LQKENI, per germline. The CDR3 nucleotides read TGTGCCAGCTCACCAGGGCTTCGGAATCAGCCCCAGCATTTT. Its translation is CASSPGLRNQPQHF.

The chain is built from TRBV6-1 and TRBJ1-5; 7 nucleotides line up with TRBD1. CDR1 is MNHNS, CDR2 SASEGT, per germline. The CDR3 covers 14 residues. The J segment lost 6 bases and the V segment lost 5 bases, leaving 7 bases of the junction unmatched. The CDR3 is CASSQDRSGQPQHF. Here the CDR3 DNA reads TGTGCCAGCAGTCAGGACAGGTCCGGTCAGCCCCAGCATTTT.

A few counts support this clone. This rearrangement joins TRBV4-2 to TRBJ2-4; 9 bases are a match to TRBD2. Germline CDR1 LGHNA, CDR2 YNFKEQ. This CDR3 comprises 18 residues. V dropped 1 base and J dropped 1; count of bases not matched to a gene: 8. CDR3 in DNA: TGTGCCAGCAGCCAAGGGGCTAGCGGGAAGTTTGCCAAAAACATTCAGTACTTC. Translated, it gives CASSQGASGKFAKNIQYF.

As concerns this clone: A much larger clone differs by one base, so this may be a read error. V gene TRBV18 combines with J gene TRBJ2-1; TRBD2 matches at 8 bases. The CDR3 loop spans 14 amino acids. The germline V gene encodes CDR1 KGHSH and CDR2 LQKENI. Here the CDR3 DNA reads TGTGCCAGCCGGGGGGGGAGCTCCTACAATAAGCAGTTCTTC. Encoded protein: CASRGGSSYNKQFF.

V is TRBV19 and J is TRBJ2-3; D remains ambiguous. CDR1 and CDR2 from the germline V gene are LNHDA and SQIVND (reference sequence). Between the trimmed V and J ends, which lost 6 bases and 7 bases, there was a span of 8 bases. The CDR3 contains 11 residues. CDR3 DNA sequence: TGTGCCAGTAGGACCGGCAATACGCAGTATTTT. It codes for CASRTGNTQYF.

This chain joins TRBV7-9 and TRBJ2-5; 9 bases fit TRBD1. The CDR3 loop spans 13 amino acids. V lost 8 bases, J lost 1 base, and 2 bases stayed unmatched. Looked up from germline, CDR1 is SEHNR and CDR2 is FQNEAQ (reference sequence). The CDR3 region has the DNA TGTGCCAGCGGGGACAGGGCCCAAGAGACCCAGTACTTC. Translation: CASGDRAQETQYF.

This clone appeared once. V and J are TRBV18 and TRBJ2-2, with TRBD1 as a possible D gene (6 bases). CDR1 and CDR2 from the germline V gene are KGHSH and LQKENI. V lost 6 bases, J lost 2 bases, and 19 bases lay in between. The CDR3 covers 17 residues. DNA for the CDR3: TGTGCCAGCTCCGCGGCCAACAGGGCTTCAAACACCGGGGAGCTGTTTTTT. This encodes CASSAANRASNTGELFF.

This chain uses TRBV7-2 with TRBJ2-1, with D uncertain. Germline V gives CDR1 SGHTA, CDR2 FQGNSA. The CDR3 is made up of 14 amino acids. The V end lost 0 bases, the J end lost 6 bases, and 9 bases lay between the germline ends. CDR3: CASSLALWGNEQFF. CDR3 sequence (DNA): TGTGCCAGCAGCTTAGCGCTTTGGGGCAATGAGCAGTTCTTC.

The chain uses TRBV20-1 and TRBJ1-2; D gene unclear. The CDR3 length is 9 residues. Germline-derived CDR1 and CDR2 are DFQATT and SNEGSKA (reference sequence). The ends were cut back, 3 bases at V and 4 bases at J, with 0 bases in the middle. CDR3 nucleotides: TGCAGTGCTAGCTATGGCTACACCTTC. Residues: CSASYGYTF.

V gene TRBV14 combines with J gene TRBJ1-5; no firm D call. The V end was cut by 0 bases, the J end by 2 bases, with 2 bases between. The CDR3 sequence is 13 residues long. In germline, CDR1 is SGHDN, CDR2 FVKESK. The CDR3 nucleotides read TGTGCCAGCAGCCAAGACCGCAATCAGCCCCAGCATTTT. It translates to CASSQDRNQPQHF.

The sample holds a few counts of this clone. The rearrangement uses TRBV11-2 and TRBJ1-1; no firm D call. The CDR3 has 11 amino acids. Trimming shortened V by 4 bases and J by 5 bases, and 5 bases separated the two germline ends. Per germline, CDR1 SGHAT and CDR2 FQNNGV. CDR3 protein: CASSSSTEAFF. CDR3 in DNA: TGTGCCAGCAGCTCGAGTACTGAAGCTTTCTTT.

The chain recombines TRBV28 with TRBJ1-1; tentatively, D is TRBD1 (6 bases). Trimming stripped 1 base from V and 7 bases from J, with 10 bases between. Per the germline V gene, CDR1 is MDHEN and CDR2 is SYDVKM. CDR3 length: 13 amino acids. Here the CDR3 DNA reads TGTGCCAGCAGTTTATCAGGGGTGAATGAAGCTTTCTTT. This gives the protein CASSLSGVNEAFF. The full variable domain, in which reference TRBV28 and TRBJ1-1 provide the parts outside the CDR3, is DVKVTQSSRYLVKRTGEKVFLECVQDMDHENMFWYRQDPGLGLRLIYFSYDVKMKEKGDIPEGYSVSREKKERFSLILESASTNQTSMYLCASSLSGVNEAFFGQGTRLTVV.

The chain links TRBV7-2 to TRBJ1-6; D possibly corresponds to TRBD1 (6 bases). V was shortened by 1 base and J by 6 bases, with 10 bases between the two germline ends. Per germline, CDR1 SGHTA and CDR2 FQGNSA. The CDR3 spans 15 residues. CDR3 protein: CASSLEGGGNSPLHF. The CDR3 DNA is TGTGCCAGCAGCTTAGAAGGGGGGGGTAATTCACCCCTCCACTTT.

V usage is TRBV29-1 and J usage is TRBJ1-5; D gene uncertain. Germline values: CDR1 SQVTM, CDR2 ANQGSEA. V lost 0 bases and J lost 1, with 7 bases in between. CDR3 size: 14 residues. This chain's CDR3 is CSVEDLDSNQPQHF. Here the CDR3 DNA reads TGCAGCGTTGAAGATCTAGACAGCAATCAGCCCCAGCATTTT. Full variable domain (remainder filled in from reference TRBV29-1 and TRBJ1-5): SAVISQKPSRDICQRGTSLTIQCQVDSQVTMMFWYRQQPGQSLTLIATANQGSEATYESGFVIDKFPISRPNLTFSTLTVSNMSPEDSSIYLCSVEDLDSNQPQHFGDGTRLSIL.

The chain employs TRBV18 and TRBJ2-5, with 11 bases aligning to TRBD1. With V trimmed by 6 bases and J by 5 bases, 8 bases remained unmatched. The CDR3 is 15 amino acids. Germline lookup yields CDR1 KGHSH and CDR2 LQKENI. Here the CDR3 DNA reads TGTGCCAGCTCCCGACAGGACAGGGGGCTCGAGACCCAGTACTTC. It codes for CASSRQDRGLETQYF.

The chain couples TRBV27 to TRBJ1-2; 7 nucleotides align to TRBD1. Germline-derived CDR1 and CDR2 are MNHEY and SMNVEV (reference sequence). The CDR3 consists of 13 residues. Losses at the gene ends were 4 bases for V and 4 bases for J; bases not matched to a gene: 3. The CDR3 DNA sequence: TGTGCCAGCAGTTCCCGGGACAGCTATGGCTACACCTTC. Translation: CASSSRDSYGYTF.

This clone was detected only once. The chain carries TRBV10-3 and TRBJ2-3, with D hard to call. Trimming left V 0 bases short and J 9 bases short, with 4 bases between. This CDR3 contains 11 residues. CDR1 and CDR2 (germline): ENHRY, SYGVKD. CDR3 nucleotide sequence: TGTGCCATCAGTGAGTCGGGCACGCAGTATTTT. This translates into CAISESGTQYF.

The chain joins TRBV20-1 to TRBJ1-2; D is possibly TRBD1 (5 bases). With 6 bases removed from V and 6 bases from J, the gap between germline ends came to 11 bases. CDR1 and CDR2 from the germline V gene are DFQATT and SNEGSKA (reference sequence). The CDR3 contains 11 residues. CDR3 sequence reads: CSAKKGNGYTF. DNA of the CDR3: TGCAGTGCCAAAAAGGGGAATGGCTACACCTTC.

The chain joins TRBV5-6 to TRBJ2-1, with 11 bases aligning to TRBD2. Losses at the gene ends were 5 bases for V and 6 bases for J; bases not matched to a gene: 7. Germline V gene sequence: CDR1 SGHDT, CDR2 YYEEEE. CDR3 size: 15 residues. The CDR3 here is CASRILAGDGNEQFF. For the CDR3, the DNA is TGTGCCAGCAGGATACTAGCGGGAGATGGCAATGAGCAGTTCTTC. Full variable domain (missing parts from reference TRBV5-6 and TRBJ2-1): DAGVTQSPTHLIKTRGQQVTLRCSPKSGHDTVSWYQQALGQGPQFIFQYYEEEERQRGNFPDRFSGHQFPNYSSELNVNALLLGDSALYLCASRILAGDGNEQFFGPGTRLTVL.

The V and J genes are TRBV29-1 and TRBJ2-1; D is undetermined. Trimming took off 5 bases at V and 5 bases at J, with 13 bases between the two ends. The germline CDR1 and CDR2 sequences are SQVTM and ANQGSEA. The CDR3 spans 13 residues. CDR3 residues: CSVSEVQNNEQFF. The CDR3 DNA reads as TGCAGCGTTAGCGAGGTTCAAAACAATGAGCAGTTCTTC.

This chain connects TRBV7-9 to TRBJ2-1; D gene uncertain. V lost 3 bases, J lost 0 bases, and 6 bases lay in between. The CDR3 extends over 14 amino acids. The germline V gene has CDR1 SEHNR and CDR2 FQNEAQ (reference sequence). CDR3 sequence reads: CASSFRSSYNEQFF. CDR3 DNA sequence: TGTGCCAGCAGCTTCAGGAGCTCCTACAATGAGCAGTTCTTC.

The chain couples TRBV7-2 to TRBJ1-3; 7 bases fit TRBD1. The CDR3 sequence is 15 residues long. The junction had 6 bases not matched to a gene; V was cut back by 4 bases and J by 3 bases. Germline assignment: CDR1 SGHTA and CDR2 FQGNSA. The CDR3 sequence is CASSSYRDSGNTIYF. In DNA, the CDR3 is TGTGCCAGCAGCTCTTACCGGGACAGTGGAAACACCATATATTTT.

The chain recombines TRBV15 with TRBJ1-2, with D uncertain. CDR3 length equals 13 residues. Germline V gives CDR1 LNHNV, CDR2 YYDKDF (reference sequence). Trimming stripped 0 bases from V and 8 bases from J, with 10 bases between. The CDR3 here is CATSRDQDGGYTF. The CDR3 DNA reads as TGTGCCACCAGCAGAGACCAGGACGGCGGCTACACCTTC.

As DNA, the CDR3 is TGTGCCAGCAGCCAACTAGCGGGGGCTTACAATGAGCAGTTCTTC. Protein: CASSQLAGAYNEQFF. This chain joins TRBV14 and TRBJ2-1; TRBD2 agrees at 10 bases. CDR3 length equals 15 residues. Germline trimming cut 2 bases from V and 4 bases from J; bases unmatched to any gene: 2. Germline V gene lookup returns CDR1 SGHDN and CDR2 FVKESK.

This chain links TRBV5-1 with TRBJ2-3; D is unclear. CDR1 and CDR2 (germline): SGHRS, YFSETQ. The V gene lost 0 bases and the J gene lost 2 bases, with 7 bases spanning the gap. The CDR3 has 14 amino acids. CDR3 in amino acids: CASSLASPTDTQYF. The CDR3 DNA follows: TGCGCCAGCAGCTTGGCCAGCCCCACAGATACGCAGTATTTT.

The chain carries TRBV4-1 and TRBJ1-4, with TRBD1 as a possible D gene (5 bases). The CDR3 runs 18 residues. The V end was cut by 2 bases, the J end by 1 base, with 17 bases between. Germline CDR1 is MGHRA and CDR2 is YSYEKL. CDR3 residues: CASSQKGQVQGTNEKLFF. The CDR3 DNA is TGCGCCAGCAGCCAAAAGGGCCAAGTCCAGGGAACTAATGAAAAACTGTTTTTT.

This clone showed up just once. The genes are TRBV5-1 and TRBJ1-6; D is ambiguous. CDR1 and CDR2 from the germline V gene are SGHRS and YFSETQ. The CDR3 is made up of 15 amino acids. Trimming took off 0 bases at V and 6 bases at J, with 10 bases between the two ends. CDR3 amino acids: CASSLDPQSNSPLHF. CDR3 nucleotides: TGCGCCAGCAGCTTGGATCCCCAGTCTAATTCACCCCTCCACTTT.

A note on this clone: Within the sample, other DNA sequences also encode this same CDR3. The rearrangement joins TRBV7-3 to TRBJ1-2; 12 bases line up with TRBD1. Trimming cost V 5 bases and J 5 bases; bases outside gene matches: 3. The CDR3 is made up of 14 amino acids. CDR1 and CDR2 (germline): SGHTA, FQGTGA. The CDR3 region is CASSPGQGAYGYTF. The CDR3 bases are TGTGCCAGCAGCCCGGGACAGGGGGCATATGGCTACACCTTC.